The source of this T cell receptor (beta chain) is a study of patients and donors after allogeneic stem cell transplantation. MiXCR was run by TCRdb on the RT-PCR reads, yielding one entry per CDR3 protein. The sample includes 150,000 to 250,000 distinct CDR3 sequences, more than 35% of them seen just once. This clonotype has only a few counts. The clonotype was recovered from a human donor who was either an allogeneic HSCT recipient or a stem cell or donor lymphocyte infusion donor (not recorded which). It is not recorded whose cells these are; they may come from a transplant donor. The sequenced sample was blood, either unsorted or a sorted T cell fraction (not recorded which).

The CDR3 DNA sequence: TGCAGCGCCCGACTAGGAAATGAGCAGTTCTTC. Translating gives CSARLGNEQFF. The V and J genes are TRBV29-1 and TRBJ2-1; possible D gene TRBD2, 6 bases. In germline, CDR1 is SQVTM, CDR2 ANQGSEA. The CDR3 is 11 residues long. The V and J ends lost 7 bases and 7 bases respectively, with 11 bases between them.